This is a list of T cell receptor beta chains from one sample in a study of CD8 T cells in ankylosing spondylitis. TCRdb recomputed calls from the 5' RACE reads with MiXCR, one row per CDR3 protein. Among under 170,000 distinct CDR3 sequences listed, under 55% were seen once. Material for sequencing was synovial fluid, either unsorted or a sorted T cell fraction (not recorded which). These TCRs come from a male donor with ankylosing spondylitis. Both conserved end residues are part of each CDR3. The D gene is left open where the match is weak. Clone size, where shown, is once, few, many, or a class for clones that have expanded.

.	TRBV12-3/TRBV12-4	few	TRBJ1-2	CASSVLGGYYGYTF	TGTGCCAGCAGTGTCTTAGGGGGTTACTATGGCTACACCTTC
.	TRBV7-9	.	TRBJ2-3	CASSSPGLHLTDTQYF	TGTGCCAGCAGCTCACCAGGACTCCATCTCACAGATACGCAGTATTTT
.	TRBV15	.	TRBJ1-5	CATGRGGRNQPQHF	TGTGCCACTGGTAGGGGGGGCCGCAATCAGCCCCAGCATTTT
.	TRBV6-2/TRBV6-3	.	TRBJ2-7	CASSLSVPGEQYF	TGTGCCAGCAGTCTAAGTGTTCCGGGCGAGCAGTACTTC
.	TRBV7-9	.	TRBJ2-1	CASTLPGHYNEQFF	TGTGCCAGCACTCTCCCGGGGCACTACAATGAGCAGTTCTTC
.	TRBV12-3/TRBV12-4	.	TRBJ1-1	CASSLPHDWGAPEAFF	TGTGCCAGCAGTTTACCCCACGATTGGGGGGCCCCTGAAGCTTTCTTT
.	TRBV18	.	TRBJ2-5	CASSPELPAQYF	TGTGCCAGCTCGCCTGAACTACCGGCCCAGTACTTC
.	TRBV2	few	TRBJ2-7	CASSEPQGRGSYEQYF	TGTGCCAGCAGTGAACCTCAGGGGAGGGGTTCCTACGAGCAGTACTTC
.	TRBV7-9	few	TRBJ2-3	CASSFGLQGWADTQYF	TGTGCCAGCAGCTTCGGCCTCCAGGGGTGGGCAGATACGCAGTATTTT
.	TRBV2	.	TRBJ2-2	CASSEAGDGFTGELFF	TGTGCCAGCAGTGAAGCGGGCGATGGGTTCACCGGGGAGCTGTTTTTT
.	TRBV28	.	TRBJ2-1	CASSTAEEQFF	TGTGCCAGCAGTACAGCGGAAGAGCAGTTCTTC
TRBD1	TRBV6-1	.	TRBJ1-5	CASSEDGTGYQPQHF	TGTGCCAGCAGTGAAGACGGGACAGGTTATCAGCCCCAGCATTTT
.	TRBV27	few	TRBJ2-7	CASSHGFPYEQYF	TGTGCCAGCAGCCACGGGTTCCCCTACGAGCAGTACTTC
.	TRBV5-1	.	TRBJ2-1	CASSWDSGSYNEQFF	TGCGCCAGCAGCTGGGATTCCGGCTCCTACAATGAGCAGTTCTTC
.	TRBV4-1	.	TRBJ1-5	CASSQVWKAGRNQPQHF	TGCGCCAGCAGCCAAGTCTGGAAGGCCGGACGCAATCAGCCCCAGCATTTT
.	TRBV27	.	TRBJ1-1	CASSLSVNTEAFF	TGTGCCAGCAGTTTATCAGTGAACACTGAAGCTTTCTTT
TRBD2	TRBV29-1	many	TRBJ2-1	CSVAPSRAGPYNEQFF	TGCAGCGTTGCACCTTCGAGAGCGGGACCCTACAATGAGCAGTTCTTC
.	TRBV12-3/TRBV12-4	.	TRBJ2-5	CASSLSYEETQYF	TGTGCCAGCAGCCTTAGCTACGAAGAGACCCAGTACTTC
.	TRBV4-2	few	TRBJ1-5	CASSQYLSGDQPQHF	TGTGCCAGCAGCCAATACCTGAGTGGTGATCAGCCCCAGCATTTT
.	TRBV6-4	few	TRBJ2-3	CASSVSKGDIDTQYF	TGTGCCAGCAGCGTATCAAAAGGGGACATAGATACGCAGTATTTT
TRBD2	TRBV4-3	few	TRBJ2-7	CASSQDRTGLAAEQYF	TGCGCCAGCAGCCAAGATAGAACCGGACTAGCGGCCGAGCAGTACTTC
TRBD1	TRBV7-9	.	TRBJ2-2	CASSYRTGHSGELFF	TGTGCCAGCAGCTATCGGACAGGACACTCCGGGGAGCTGTTTTTT
.	TRBV7-9	.	TRBJ1-6	CASSLPREDSPLHF	TGTGCCAGCAGCTTGCCCAGGGAGGATTCACCCCTCCACTTT
.	TRBV20-1	.	TRBJ2-5	CSAVRDSGPQETQYF	TGCAGTGCTGTACGGGACTCGGGGCCCCAAGAGACCCAGTACTTC
.	TRBV4-2	.	TRBJ2-3	CASSQGRGPDTQYF	TGTGCCAGCAGCCAAGGGAGGGGGCCGGATACGCAGTATTTT
TRBD1	TRBV12-3/TRBV12-4	few	TRBJ1-1	CASSAPGQGRIGTEAFF	TGTGCCAGCAGTGCACCGGGACAGGGGCGGATCGGGACTGAAGCTTTCTTT
.	TRBV15	.	TRBJ1-5	CATSSQGGGNQPQHF	TGTGCCACCAGCAGCCAGGGAGGGGGCAATCAGCCCCAGCATTTT
TRBD1	TRBV6-4	few	TRBJ2-3	CASSGTGGTDTQYF	TGTGCCAGCAGTGGGACAGGGGGGACAGATACGCAGTATTTT
TRBD1	TRBV6-2/TRBV6-3	.	TRBJ1-1	CASTRTGGSRNTEAFF	TGTGCCAGCACCAGGACAGGGGGCAGTAGAAACACTGAAGCTTTCTTT
.	TRBV27	.	TRBJ2-7	CASSPWTEDSSYEQYF	TGTGCCAGCAGCCCCTGGACCGAGGATAGCTCCTACGAGCAGTACTTC
.	TRBV6-1	few	TRBJ2-2	CASKEEGIETGELFF	TGTGCCAGCAAGGAGGAGGGAATTGAAACCGGGGAGCTGTTTTTT
.	TRBV7-6	few	TRBJ2-1	CASSTWGPDNEQFF	TGTGCCAGCAGCACTTGGGGGCCGGACAATGAGCAGTTCTTC
TRBD1	TRBV28	.	TRBJ1-1	CASRTGNTEAFF	TGTGCCAGCAGGACAGGGAATACTGAAGCTTTCTTT
TRBD1	TRBV20-1	.	TRBJ1-1	CSAGQGPGEAFF	TGCAGTGCTGGACAGGGCCCCGGAGAAGCTTTCTTT
.	TRBV20-1	few	TRBJ2-1	CSVSYNEQFF	TGCAGTGTAAGTTACAATGAGCAGTTCTTC
.	TRBV10-3	once	TRBJ1-6	CAIRDWNSPLHF	TGTGCCATACGGGACTGGAATTCACCCCTCCACTTT